This T cell receptor beta chain was recovered during a study of T cell repertoires in cytomegalovirus infection. About this clonotype: Antigen unknown.

The germline CDR1 and CDR2 sequences are MNHEY and SVGEGT. Trimming pared 4 bases from V and 2 bases from J, leaving 12 bases between. This CDR3 has 15 amino acids. MiXCR, applied by TCRdb to the reads, yields one record per CDR3 protein. The sample lists some 900,000 distinct CDR3 sequences, 30% to 35% seen once, with around 12% in the top ten. The clonotype originates from a human donor in good health (CMV status not recorded). Some clones in this sample may be carry-over from other donors' samples. The sequencing here drew on cultured CD8+ T cells from PBMCs, taken from culture after CMV antigen stimulation. V and J are TRBV6-2 or TRBV6-3 and TRBJ1-5, with no clear D. The CDR3, as DNA: TGTGCCAGCAGTTCCCCGTATTTGCGCAATCAGCCCCAGCATTTT. The encoded protein is CASSSPYLRNQPQHF.